The clone carrying this T cell receptor beta chain was seen many times. These data are taken from a study of blood T cell repertoires in COVID-19. About the research overall: Sites across the United States, Italy and Spain contributed samples from acute and convalescent COVID-19. Nucleic acid was either cDNA or gDNA, and it came from T cells, B-cell-depleted T cells, or PBMCs.

The CDR3 is 15 residues long. Germline V gene lookup returns CDR1 MGHDK and CDR2 SYGVNS. V was clipped by 8 bases and J by 2 bases, with 18 bases between them. Study processing details: Amplification of reference gene primers provided the estimated nucleated cell counts. The repertoire was sequenced with immunoSEQ multiplex PCR; TCRdb's copy has only in-frame clones and lacks some. V and J calls and clone size come straight from that table; D and trimming were deduced from the DNA. The sample shows over 60,000 clones, 80% to 90% of them seen only once. What was sequenced was peripheral blood. V usage is TRBV25-1 and J usage is TRBJ1-2, with D unresolved. The receptor was derived from an elderly man with acute or convalescent COVID-19. The CDR3 nucleotides are TGTGCCAGCTCCCCCCGGACGGGAGACAACTATGGCTACACCTTC. Protein product: CASSPRTGDNYGYTF.